The 23 T cell receptor beta chains presented below share a single source sample, sequenced in a study of blood T cell repertoires in COVID-19. The table came from immunoSEQ multiplex PCR; TCRdb's copy has only in-frame clones and leaves some out. The data contain around 230,000 clones, less than 90% of them singletons. The specimen was peripheral blood. The receptors stem from a man aged 35-49 years with acute or convalescent COVID-19.

The rearrangement joins TRBV5-1 to TRBJ1-2; 7 nucleotides line up with TRBD1. Germline lookup yields CDR1 SGHRS and CDR2 YFSETQ. The J segment lost 3 bases and the V segment lost 3 bases, leaving 5 bases of the junction unmatched. The CDR3 is 14 amino acids. The CDR3 is CASSSGTAHYGYTF. The CDR3 coding sequence is TGCGCCAGCAGCTCCGGGACAGCCCACTATGGCTACACCTTC.

This rearrangement joins TRBV2 to TRBJ1-2; 8 bases are a match to TRBD1. There are 15 residues in the CDR3. Trimming took 7 bases from V and 4 from J; bases not matched to a gene: 11. Germline V CDR1 and CDR2: SNHLY, FYNNEI. The CDR3 spells CASTGEGQGFYGYTF. CDR3 DNA: TGTGCCAGCACCGGGGAAGGACAGGGTTTCTATGGCTACACCTTC.

The chain couples TRBV12-3 or TRBV12-4 to TRBJ1-5; no clear D. The CDR3 totals 13 residues. V lost 3 bases, J lost 7 bases, and 10 bases lay in between. DNA for the CDR3: TGTGCCAGCAGTTTTACAGAAACCCAGCCCCAGCATTTT. Encoded protein: CASSFTETQPQHF.

Only one count was recorded for this clone. V and J are TRBV19 and TRBJ2-2; TRBD1 is a possible D gene (5 bases). V was clipped by 1 base and J by 7 bases, with 10 bases between them. CDR1 is LNHDA and CDR2 is SQIVND in the germline V gene (reference sequence). CDR3 size: 14 residues. Here the CDR3 reads CASSIAQEVGELFF. In DNA form, the CDR3 reads TGTGCCAGTAGTATAGCACAGGAAGTCGGGGAGCTGTTTTTT.

In its sample, this clone was seen a few times. The chain couples TRBV5-1 to TRBJ2-1; TRBD2 matches at 9 bases. CDR1 and CDR2 (germline): SGHRS, YFSETQ. The CDR3 loop spans 15 amino acids. V gave up 1 base and J gave up 6 bases; unmatched junction bases: 5. CDR3 amino acids: CASSLRVAGANEQFF. The DNA for the CDR3 is TGCGCCAGCAGCTTGAGGGTAGCGGGAGCCAATGAGCAGTTCTTC. Full variable domain (outside the CDR3, taken from reference TRBV5-1 and TRBJ2-1): KAGVTQTPRYLIKTRGQQVTLSCSPISGHRSVSWYQQTPGQGLQFLFEYFSETQRNKGNFPGRFSGRQFSNSRSEMNVSTLELGDSALYLCASSLRVAGANEQFFGPGTRLTVL.

This sequence joins TRBV2 and TRBJ2-1; TRBD1 matches at 7 bases. V shed 5 bases, J shed 0 bases, and the junction held 10 bases outside the gene matches. CDR1 is SNHLY and CDR2 is FYNNEI in the germline V gene. The CDR3 extends over 17 amino acids. CDR3 loop: CASSYSGQRSSYNEQFF. The DNA for the CDR3 is TGTGCCAGCAGTTACTCGGGACAGCGGAGCTCCTACAATGAGCAGTTCTTC.

The rearrangement links TRBV9 to TRBJ1-2, with 10 bases matching TRBD1. The V and J ends lost 0 bases and 4 bases, in that order; junction bases with no gene match: 6. This CDR3 spans 16 amino acids. Per the germline V gene, CDR1 is SGDLS and CDR2 is YYNGEE. The CDR3 nucleotides read TGTGCCAGCAGCGTAGGAGGGACAGGGGTGGGCTATGGCTACACCTTC. It translates to CASSVGGTGVGYGYTF.

This chain connects TRBV28 to TRBJ1-6; D call uncertain. V gave up 6 bases and J gave up 8 bases, with 8 bases separating them. The CDR3 consists of 12 residues. The germline CDR1 and CDR2 sequences are MDHEN and SYDVKM. The CDR3 DNA reads TGTGCCAGCAGCAGTATTTATTCACCCCTCCACTTT. Protein: CASSSIYSPLHF.

The V call is TRBV19, the J call TRBJ2-7; 11 bases line up with TRBD2. V was pared by 5 bases and J by 3 bases, with 6 bases of the junction left unmatched. From germline, CDR1 is LNHDA and CDR2 SQIVND (reference sequence). CDR3 length equals 15 residues. CDR3 region: CASSFSTSGSYEQYF. CDR3 bases: TGTGCCAGTAGTTTTTCAACTAGCGGGAGCTACGAGCAGTACTTC.

V is TRBV6-5 and J is TRBJ1-1; the match to TRBD1 covers 7 bases. Germline CDR1 MNHEY, CDR2 SVGAGI. This CDR3 is 15 amino acids long. Germline trimming cut 7 bases from V and 3 bases from J; bases unmatched to any gene: 11. The CDR3 DNA is TGTGCCAGCACCAACCCGGGACAGAGGTACACTGAAGCTTTCTTT. Protein product: CASTNPGQRYTEAFF.

In this sample, this clone turned up many times. The chain employs TRBV10-1 and TRBJ2-7; 9 nucleotides align to TRBD1. There are 14 residues in the CDR3. CDR1 and CDR2 (germline): WNHNN, SYGVQD (reference sequence). V was clipped by 5 bases and J by 7 bases; unmatched bases: 9. This chain's CDR3 is CASSLAGGQGEQYF. CDR3 DNA: TGCGCCAGCAGTCTCGCCGGGGGACAGGGTGAGCAGTACTTC.

V gene TRBV10-3 combines with J gene TRBJ2-4, with 9 bases aligning to TRBD2. Germline loops: CDR1 ENHRY, CDR2 SYGVKD. Unmatched junction bases numbered 10, after V lost 0 bases and J lost 10 bases. CDR3 size: 16 residues. CDR3 bases: TGTGCCATCAGTGAGTCGAGGGCGGGAGGGCCCTCGATTCAGTACTTC. Translating it yields CAISESRAGGPSIQYF.

The chain recombines TRBV4-1 with TRBJ2-2; D unclear. CDR1 MGHRA and CDR2 YSYEKL come from the germline V gene. The germline V and J ends were trimmed by 3 bases and 6 bases, with 14 bases remaining between them. CDR3 length equals 15 residues. The CDR3 DNA reads as TGCGCCAGCAGCCAGCAGGTTCTCTCATCCGGGGAGCTGTTTTTT. Its translation: CASSQQVLSSGELFF.

The V gene is TRBV3-1 (or the pseudogene TRBV3-2), the J gene TRBJ2-5; possibly TRBD2 for D (5 bases). The CDR3 contains 14 residues. Germline lookup yields CDR1 LGHDT and CDR2 YNNKEL (reference sequence). Between the trimmed V and J ends, which lost 4 bases and 13 bases, there was a span of 22 bases. For the CDR3, the DNA is TGTGCCAGCAGCCCACCGTACGGGGTTACGGGTCTGTACTTC. Its translation: CASSPPYGVTGLYF.

The V gene is TRBV19, the J gene TRBJ2-1; unclear D gene. CDR1 and CDR2 from the germline V gene are LNHDA and SQIVND (reference sequence). This CDR3 spans 11 amino acids. Trimming left V 5 bases short and J 6 bases short, with 5 bases between. CDR3 coding DNA: TGTGCCAGTAGTTTCTTCAATGAGCAGTTCTTC. Translated: CASSFFNEQFF.

J is TRBJ2-7 and V is TRBV7-2; TRBD2 aligns across 11 bases. In germline, CDR1 is SGHTA, CDR2 FQGNSA. This CDR3 region has 13 residues. The V gene end was trimmed by 5 bases and the J gene end by 7 bases; junction bases not matched to a gene: 4. The CDR3 protein is CASSTSSGREQYF. The CDR3 nucleotides read TGTGCCAGCAGCACTTCTAGCGGGAGGGAGCAGTACTTC.

The chain has TRBV4-2 and TRBJ2-3; TRBD1 agrees at 8 bases. Trimming cost V 7 bases and J 0 bases; bases outside gene matches: 9. Germline lookup yields CDR1 LGHNA and CDR2 YNFKEQ. This CDR3 is 16 amino acids long. In DNA, the CDR3 is TGTGCCAGCACCAACCGACGGACAGGGAGCACAGATACGCAGTATTTT. This codes for CASTNRRTGSTDTQYF.

The J gene is TRBJ2-3, the V gene TRBV27, with D maybe TRBD2 (6 bases). V shed 6 bases and J shed 2 bases, with 12 bases lying between them. The CDR3 length is 14 residues. CDR1 is MNHEY, CDR2 SMNVEV, per germline (reference sequence). The CDR3 region is CASSLGGITDTQYF. The CDR3 bases are TGTGCCAGCAGCCTCGGAGGGATCACAGATACGCAGTATTTT.

The chain links TRBV5-1 to TRBJ2-1, with D possibly matching TRBD2 (5 bases). Germline CDR1 and CDR2: SGHRS and YFSETQ. The ends were cut back, 1 base at V and 4 bases at J, with 12 bases in the middle. The CDR3 extends over 15 amino acids. CDR3 nucleotide sequence: TGCGCCAGCAGCTTGACCCTCGGACTTTACAATGAGCAGTTCTTC. Amino acid sequence: CASSLTLGLYNEQFF.

This chain connects TRBV6-5 to TRBJ2-7; D remains unclear. This CDR3 comprises 15 residues. Trimming stripped 0 bases from V and 3 bases from J, with 12 bases between. Germline V gives CDR1 MNHEY, CDR2 SVGAGI. The CDR3 bases are TGTGCCAGCAGTTACTCGAACACCCCTTACTACGAGCAGTACTTC. Amino acids: CASSYSNTPYYEQYF.

The chain joins TRBV11-2 to TRBJ2-4; 11 bases line up with TRBD2. V was clipped by 5 bases and J by 5 bases; unmatched bases: 8. The CDR3 totals 16 residues. CDR1 is SGHAT, CDR2 FQNNGV, per germline. The chain's CDR3 is CASSHSTSGSQNIQYF. In DNA, the CDR3 is TGTGCCAGCAGCCACAGTACTAGCGGGAGCCAAAACATTCAGTACTTC.

The gene calls are TRBV7-2 and TRBJ1-1; TRBD1 might be the D (5 bases). The germline gives CDR1 SGHTA, CDR2 FQGNSA. This CDR3 spans 16 amino acids. V lost 3 bases and J 2 bases, leaving 16 bases between the germline ends. The CDR3 spells CASSFRGAPSNTEAFF. In nucleotides, the CDR3 is TGTGCCAGCAGCTTTCGTGGGGCGCCCAGCAACACTGAAGCTTTCTTT.

The rearrangement joins TRBV7-3 to TRBJ2-3; tentatively, D is TRBD1 (6 bases). This CDR3 contains 14 residues. V was shortened by 4 bases and J by 3 bases, with 11 bases between the two germline ends. Germline V gives CDR1 SGHTA, CDR2 FQGTGA. The CDR3 loop reads CASSSQGGTDTQYF. CDR3 bases: TGTGCCAGCAGCTCACAGGGTGGGACAGATACGCAGTATTTT.